The 22 T cell receptor beta chains listed next were all sequenced from one sample in a study of cytomegalovirus exposure and HLA in healthy donors. The PCR used 60 Vbeta and 13 Jbeta primers. Only in-frame clones appear in the TCRdb table, and some are missing; sequencing was by immunoSEQ multiplex PCR. The sample carries 250,000 or so clones, 92% recorded once. The sequencing sample was made of PBMCs. The receptors here all came from a girl aged 2-10 years in good health and CMV-seronegative.

The chain recombines TRBV2 with TRBJ2-5, with 8 positions matching TRBD2. Germline CDR1 is SNHLY and CDR2 is FYNNEI. The V and J ends lost 11 bases and 3 bases, in that order; junction bases with no gene match: 5. The CDR3 is 12 residues long. The CDR3 is CASAAGEETQYF. In DNA, the CDR3 is TGTGCCTCCGCAGCGGGAGAAGAGACCCAGTACTTC.

The chain carries TRBV7-8 and TRBJ2-7; no reliable D call. Between the trimmed V and J ends, which lost 0 bases and 2 bases, there was a span of 8 bases. Germline V gives CDR1 SGHVS, CDR2 FQNEAQ. This CDR3 has 14 residues. CDR3 residues: CASSLAGPTYEQYF. CDR3 DNA sequence: TGTGCCAGCAGCTTAGCGGGCCCAACCTACGAGCAGTACTTC.

The gene calls are TRBV14 and TRBJ2-7; D unresolved. Germline CDR1 SGHDN, CDR2 FVKESK. Deletions cut 1 base from V and 4 bases from J, with 8 bases between. The CDR3 length is 13 residues. CDR3 sequence: CASSQATAYEQYF. CDR3 coding DNA: TGTGCCAGCAGCCAAGCCACAGCATACGAGCAGTACTTC.

The chain carries TRBV20-1 and TRBJ2-1; TRBD2 aligns across 7 bases. Germline loops: CDR1 DFQATT, CDR2 SNEGSKA (reference sequence). This CDR3 comprises 11 residues. The J segment lost 14 bases and the V segment lost 6 bases, leaving 10 bases of the junction unmatched. In DNA form, the CDR3 reads TGCAGTGCCCAATTACTGGGAGGGGAGTTCTTC. It encodes CSAQLLGGEFF.

The rearrangement links TRBV7-7 to TRBJ2-5; D gene uncertain. V shed 10 bases and J shed 2 bases, with 20 bases lying between them. CDR3 length: 15 amino acids. Germline CDR1 SSHAT, CDR2 FNYEAQ (reference sequence). CDR3 sequence (DNA): TGTGCCAACCACAAGGCCCAGGCCAAACAAGAGACCCAGTACTTC. As protein: CANHKAQAKQETQYF.

As for this clone: At one end the junction does not follow the germline gene, possibly because of a read error. The genes are TRBV11-2 and TRBJ1-2, with 12 bases that match TRBD1. The CDR3 spans 13 residues. Germline assignment: CDR1 SGHAT and CDR2 FQNNGV. The CDR3, as DNA: TGTGCCAGCAGTCAGGGGACAGGGGGCTTTCTCGTCTTC. Encoded protein: CASSQGTGGFLVF.

This chain joins TRBV27 and TRBJ2-5, with TRBD1 identical over 7 bases. The DNA matches TRBJ2-7 better at its end, which makes the J call doubtful. This CDR3 contains 12 residues. Per the germline V gene, CDR1 is MNHEY and CDR2 is SMNVEV (reference sequence). CDR3 DNA: TGTGCCAGCTTTAGGGGGCCCTACGAGCAGTACTTC. Translated: CASFRGPYEQYF.

The genes are TRBV6-4 and TRBJ2-1; 10 bases are shared with TRBD2. The CDR3 extends over 15 amino acids. V lost 6 bases, J lost 3 bases, and 5 bases stayed unmatched. From germline, CDR1 is MRHNA and CDR2 SNTAGT. The chain's CDR3 is CASRASSGSYNEQFF. CDR3 bases: TGTGCCAGCAGAGCATCTAGCGGGAGCTACAATGAGCAGTTCTTC.

This chain uses TRBV15 with TRBJ2-5, with no clear D. V was pared by 1 base and J by 5 bases, with 5 bases between. Per germline, CDR1 LNHNV and CDR2 YYDKDF (reference sequence). This CDR3 has 12 residues. The CDR3 bases are TGTGCCACCAGCAGAGTGGAGGAGACCCAGTACTTC. It codes for CATSRVEETQYF. The whole variable domain, filled in from reference TRBV15 and TRBJ2-5, reads DAMVIQNPRYQVTQFGKPVTLSCSQTLNHNVMYWYQQKSSQAPKLLFHYYDKDFNNEADTPDNFQSRRPNTSFCFLDIRSPGLGDTAMYLCATSRVEETQYFGPGTRLLVL.

Concerning this clone: A read error may produce the germline difference seen at one junction end. The chain combines TRBV6-5 with TRBJ2-7; 8 nucleotides line up with TRBD1. In germline, CDR1 is MNHEY, CDR2 SVGAGI. The CDR3 spans 13 residues. CDR3 bases: TGTGCCAGCAGCACCCGGGACAGGATAACCCTAAGCTTC. This gives the protein CASSTRDRITLSF.

The J gene is TRBJ1-1, the V gene TRBV2, with D uncertain. Germline CDR1 reads SNHLY; CDR2 reads FYNNEI. The CDR3 runs 13 residues. The V end was cut by 2 bases, the J end by 4 bases, with 8 bases between. The CDR3 sequence is CASSEREGTEAFF. CDR3 coding DNA: TGTGCCAGCAGTGAACGGGAGGGCACTGAAGCTTTCTTT.

The V and J genes are TRBV19 and TRBJ2-3, with D perhaps TRBD1 (6 bases). The CDR3 is 14 amino acids. Trimming took 4 bases from V and 4 from J, leaving 12 bases between them. Germline CDR1 reads LNHDA; CDR2 reads SQIVND (reference sequence). The CDR3 reads CASSKGGAADTQYF. For the CDR3, the DNA is TGTGCCAGTAGTAAAGGGGGAGCTGCAGATACGCAGTATTTT.

The chain joins TRBV5-6 to TRBJ1-1; 8 positions agree with TRBD1. J was trimmed by 5 bases and V by 3 bases; bases with no gene match: 9. The CDR3 has 15 residues. CDR1 is SGHDT, CDR2 YYEEEE, per germline. CDR3 bases: TGTGCCAGCAGCTCTTACAGGGGGAGGGGAACTGAAGCTTTCTTT. This translates into CASSSYRGRGTEAFF.

In its sample, this clone was seen a few times. The V gene is TRBV10-3, the J gene TRBJ1-2; 7 bases match TRBD1. This CDR3 is 14 amino acids long. Trimming cost V 3 bases and J 6 bases; bases outside gene matches: 7. CDR1 and CDR2 (germline): ENHRY, SYGVKD. The DNA of the CDR3 is TGTGCCATCAGTGAATTTGGTGGACAGGATGGCTACACCTTC. Protein sequence: CAISEFGGQDGYTF.

The chain recombines TRBV4-2 with TRBJ2-7, with D possibly matching TRBD1 (5 bases). This CDR3 is 16 amino acids long. Trimming took 1 base from V and 1 from J, leaving 14 bases between them. Per germline, CDR1 LGHNA and CDR2 YNFKEQ. The CDR3 nucleotides read TGTGCCAGCAGCCAAGTGAGCACAGGACCTTCCTACGAGCAGTACTTC. The encoded protein is CASSQVSTGPSYEQYF.

CDR3 DNA sequence: TGTGCCAGCACCATGAGCCACAATGAGCAGTTCTTC. Translating it yields CASTMSHNEQFF. V and J are TRBV28 and TRBJ2-1; D remains unclear. The germline CDR1 and CDR2 sequences are MDHEN and SYDVKM. V dropped 7 bases and J dropped 5 bases, with 9 bases sitting between them. This CDR3 region has 12 residues.

The chain links TRBV6-5 to TRBJ2-3, with TRBD2 matching over 12 bases. This CDR3 is 15 amino acids long. V was pared by 6 bases and J by 1 base, with 2 bases of the junction left unmatched. Germline V lookup: CDR1 MNHEY, CDR2 SVGAGI. The chain's CDR3 is CASRRLAGGTDTQYF. DNA for the CDR3: TGTGCCAGCAGACGACTAGCGGGGGGCACAGATACGCAGTATTTT.

This chain joins TRBV30 and TRBJ2-7; maybe TRBD2 (7 bases). The ends were cut back, 0 bases at V and 5 bases at J, with 14 bases in the middle. Germline lookup yields CDR1 GTSNPN and CDR2 SVGIG (reference sequence). The CDR3 is 14 amino acids. CDR3 sequence: CAWSVRGAGNEQYF. In DNA form, the CDR3 reads TGTGCCTGGAGTGTACGGGGGGCAGGGAACGAGCAGTACTTC.

CDR3 sequence reads: CASSKEAGTSGTSYWNTQYF. CDR3 coding DNA: TGTGCCAGCAGCAAAGAGGCCGGGACGTCCGGGACTAGTTATTGGAATACGCAGTATTTT. This chain connects TRBV21-1 to TRBJ2-3; the table gives TRBD2 as D, unverified against the DNA. TRBV21-1 corresponds to a pseudogene. The CDR3 extends over 20 amino acids.

J is TRBJ1-2 and V is TRBV19; the D gene is possibly TRBD1 (5 bases). V gave up 6 bases and J gave up 5 bases, with 13 bases separating them. CDR1 and CDR2 (germline): LNHDA, SQIVND (reference sequence). This CDR3 spans 13 amino acids. The CDR3 DNA reads TGTGCCAGTAGCCTCGACAGTAGGTATGGCTACACCTTC. Translated, it gives CASSLDSRYGYTF.

The V gene is TRBV7-9, the J gene TRBJ2-3, with D unresolved. The CDR3 extends over 13 amino acids. V was clipped by 4 bases and J by 2 bases, with 7 bases between them. CDR1 and CDR2 from the germline V gene are SEHNR and FQNEAQ (reference sequence). CDR3 loop: CASSSRNTDTQYF. Here the CDR3 DNA reads TGTGCCAGCAGCTCCAGAAACACAGATACGCAGTATTTT.

This chain connects TRBV9 to TRBJ1-4, with 7 bases aligning to TRBD1. CDR1 SGDLS and CDR2 YYNGEE come from the germline V gene. Trimming cost V 4 bases and J 7 bases; bases outside gene matches: 10. The length of the CDR3 is 15 residues. The DNA of the CDR3 is TGTGCCAGCAGCAAGACAGGGACCACTGTTGAAAAACTGTTTTTT. It translates to CASSKTGTTVEKLFF.